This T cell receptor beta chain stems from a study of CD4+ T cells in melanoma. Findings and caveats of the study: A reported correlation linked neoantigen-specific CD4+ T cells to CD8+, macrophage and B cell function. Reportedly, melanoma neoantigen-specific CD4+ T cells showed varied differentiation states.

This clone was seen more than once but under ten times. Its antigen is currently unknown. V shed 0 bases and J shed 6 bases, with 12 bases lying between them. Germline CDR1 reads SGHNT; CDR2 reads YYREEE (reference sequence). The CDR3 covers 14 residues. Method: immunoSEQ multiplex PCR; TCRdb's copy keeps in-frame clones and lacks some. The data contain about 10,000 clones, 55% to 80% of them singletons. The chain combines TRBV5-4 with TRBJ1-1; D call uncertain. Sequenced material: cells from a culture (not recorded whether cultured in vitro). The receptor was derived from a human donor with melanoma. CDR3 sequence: CASSLARGVPEAFF. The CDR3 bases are TGTGCCAGCAGCTTGGCCCGGGGTGTCCCTGAAGCTTTCTTT.